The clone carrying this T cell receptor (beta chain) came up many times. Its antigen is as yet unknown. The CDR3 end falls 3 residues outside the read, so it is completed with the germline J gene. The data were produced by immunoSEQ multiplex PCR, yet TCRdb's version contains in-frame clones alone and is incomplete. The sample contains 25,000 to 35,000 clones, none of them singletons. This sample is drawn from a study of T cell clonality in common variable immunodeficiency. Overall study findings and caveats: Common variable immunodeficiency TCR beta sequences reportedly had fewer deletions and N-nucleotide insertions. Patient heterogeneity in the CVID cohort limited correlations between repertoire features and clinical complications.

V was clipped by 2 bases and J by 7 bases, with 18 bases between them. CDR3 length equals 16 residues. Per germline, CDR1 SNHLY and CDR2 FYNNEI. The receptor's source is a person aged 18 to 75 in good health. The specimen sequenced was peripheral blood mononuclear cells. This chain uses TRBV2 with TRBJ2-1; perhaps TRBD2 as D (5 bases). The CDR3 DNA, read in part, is TGTGCCAGCAGTGAACTTTGGCGGGTGGGAATAAATGAG. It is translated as CASSELWRVGINE. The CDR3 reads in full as CASSELWRVGINEQFF.